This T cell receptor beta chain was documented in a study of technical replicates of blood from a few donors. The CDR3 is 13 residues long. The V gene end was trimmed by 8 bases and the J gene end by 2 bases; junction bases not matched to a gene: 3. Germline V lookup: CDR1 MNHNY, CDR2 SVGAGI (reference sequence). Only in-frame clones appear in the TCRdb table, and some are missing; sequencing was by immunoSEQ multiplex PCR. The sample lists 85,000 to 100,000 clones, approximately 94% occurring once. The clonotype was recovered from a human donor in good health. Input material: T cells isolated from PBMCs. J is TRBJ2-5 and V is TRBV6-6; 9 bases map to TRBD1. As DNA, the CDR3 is TGTGCCAGCTCGGGACAGGGACAAGAGACCCAGTACTTC. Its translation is CASSGQGQETQYF.